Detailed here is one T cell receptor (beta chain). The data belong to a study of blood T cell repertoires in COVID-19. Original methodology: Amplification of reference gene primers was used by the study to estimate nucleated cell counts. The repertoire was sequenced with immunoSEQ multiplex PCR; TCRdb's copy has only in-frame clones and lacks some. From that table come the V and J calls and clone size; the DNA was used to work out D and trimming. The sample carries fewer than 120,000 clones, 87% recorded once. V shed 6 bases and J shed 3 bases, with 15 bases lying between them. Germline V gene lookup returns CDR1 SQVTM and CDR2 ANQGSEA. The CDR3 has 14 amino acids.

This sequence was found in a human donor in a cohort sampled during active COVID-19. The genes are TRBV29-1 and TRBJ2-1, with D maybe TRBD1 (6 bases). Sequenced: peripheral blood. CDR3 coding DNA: TGCAGCGTGGGACAACGGTTTCTCTACAATGAGCAGTTCTTC. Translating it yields CSVGQRFLYNEQFF.